This T cell receptor beta chain was sequenced during a study of T cells in women clearing cervical HPV infection. Study details: Control women cleared a single incident HPV16 infection within 12 months. For cases, blood was sampled a median around 140 days after lesion detection, interquartile range roughly 90 to 210 days.

The V gene lost 4 bases and the J gene lost 7 bases, with 7 bases spanning the gap. There are 11 residues in the CDR3. Germline V gene lookup returns CDR1 LGHNT and CDR2 FRNRAP. Repertoires were generated with immunoSEQ multiplex PCR, while TCRdb's copy carries only in-frame clones and drops some. The repertoire table contains 36,000 or so clones. Study-level results: Each sample's T-cell count was unknown, possibly confounding richness. It is unknown whether associations predate infection; no effector/memory or HPV-specific sorting.

As concerns this clone: The antigen remains undetermined. From the germline J gene comes the end of the CDR3, since the read stops 3 residues before it.

The sequencing sample was made of blood buffy coat. This receptor was identified in a woman aged 18 to 75 with a cervical HPV16 infection that either progressed to CIN3+ or cleared (not recorded which). The rearrangement links TRBV12-5 to TRBJ1-2; no clear D gene. The CDR3 loop reads CASGYHSGYTF. Partial CDR3 DNA: TGTGCTAGTGGTTATCACTCTGGC.